A selection of T cell receptor beta chains follows, all from one sample in a study of cytomegalovirus exposure and HLA in healthy donors. Sequencing used immunoSEQ multiplex PCR; TCRdb keeps in-frame clones, though not all of them. The table shows about 110,000 clones, with 78% occurring only once. Sequenced material: PBMCs. The source of these receptors is a man aged 25 to 40 in good health and CMV-seronegative. Each CDR3 is given with its conserved first and last residue. Fields, in order: clone size, D gene, V gene, J gene, CDR3 DNA, CDR3 protein. D genes are given only for firm matches. Some rows mark clone size as missing; the rest say once, few, many or name a class of expanded clone.

clone_size: -
d_call: TRBD1
v_call: TRBV2
j_call: TRBJ1-4
cdr3_nt: TGTGCCAGCAGATCCGGGACAGGATTAGAAAAACTGTTTTTT
cdr3_aa: CASRSGTGLEKLFF

clone_size: once
d_call: TRBD2
v_call: TRBV18
j_call: TRBJ2-7
cdr3_nt: TGTGCCAGCTCCTCCACCAGCGGGGGTTGGTACGAGCAGTACTTC
cdr3_aa: CASSSTSGGWYEQYF

clone_size: -
d_call: TRBD2
v_call: TRBV4-3
j_call: TRBJ2-1
cdr3_nt: TGCGCCAGCAGCCAGGTAGCGGGAGGGGACGATGAGCAGTTCTTC
cdr3_aa: CASSQVAGGDDEQFF

clone_size: -
d_call: TRBD1
v_call: TRBV25-1
j_call: TRBJ1-2
cdr3_nt: TGTGCCAGCAGTGACGGAGGGACAGAAAGGCTTTATGGCTACACCTTC
cdr3_aa: CASSDGGTERLYGYTF

clone_size: -
d_call: -
v_call: TRBV7-9
j_call: TRBJ1-1
cdr3_nt: TGTTCCAGCAGCAACAGGGTTACTGAAGCTTTCTTT
cdr3_aa: CSSSNRVTEAFF

clone_size: -
d_call: -
v_call: TRBV5-5
j_call: TRBJ2-7
cdr3_nt: TGTGCCAGCAGCTTGGTGGCGTCAGGGGCCTACGAGCAGTACTTC
cdr3_aa: CASSLVASGAYEQYF

clone_size: -
d_call: -
v_call: TRBV4-1
j_call: TRBJ2-7
cdr3_nt: TGCGCCAGCTCTTTACTAGCCAACTACGAGCAGTACTTC
cdr3_aa: CASSLLANYEQYF

clone_size: -
d_call: TRBD2
v_call: TRBV7-2
j_call: TRBJ2-1
cdr3_nt: TGTGCCAGCAGCGTGGGACTAGCGGGGATCAATGAGCAGTTCTTC
cdr3_aa: CASSVGLAGINEQFF

clone_size: -
d_call: -
v_call: TRBV6-1
j_call: TRBJ2-5
cdr3_nt: TGTGCCAGCAGTCCAGAATCCCAAGAGACCCAGTACTTC
cdr3_aa: CASSPESQETQYF

clone_size: -
d_call: TRBD2
v_call: TRBV10-3
j_call: TRBJ2-7
cdr3_nt: TGTGCCATCAGTGCATCCGGGACTAGCGGGAGCTTCTACGAGCAGTACTTC
cdr3_aa: CAISASGTSGSFYEQYF

clone_size: -
d_call: -
v_call: TRBV6-6
j_call: TRBJ1-4
cdr3_nt: TGTGCCAGCAGTTACGTGGGCGCGAATGAAAAACTGTTTTTT
cdr3_aa: CASSYVGANEKLFF

clone_size: -
d_call: -
v_call: TRBV10-3
j_call: TRBJ1-1
cdr3_nt: TGTGCCATCAGTGAGTCGAAATTGGGCACCAACACTGAAGCTTTCTTT
cdr3_aa: CAISESKLGTNTEAFF

clone_size: -
d_call: -
v_call: TRBV5-1
j_call: TRBJ2-5
cdr3_nt: TGCGCCAGCAGCTGGACCCCGGGGTACCAAGAGACCCAGTACTTC
cdr3_aa: CASSWTPGYQETQYF

clone_size: few
d_call: TRBD2
v_call: TRBV7-9
j_call: TRBJ2-1
cdr3_nt: TGTGCCAGCAGCGTAACTAGCGGGGGGGACAATGAGCAGTTCTTC
cdr3_aa: CASSVTSGGDNEQFF